This entry features one T cell receptor (beta chain) sequence. The data belong to a study of CXCR3-negative and CXCR3-positive naive CD8 T cells. Study-wide background: Summed over all libraries, TRB reads came to about 140 million, with about 1.5 +/- 0.3 million per library.

The CDR3 extends over 15 amino acids. CDR1 is MNHEY, CDR2 SMNVEV, per germline (reference sequence). The authors prepared UMI-labeled TRB cDNA libraries by 5' RACE. TCRdb re-called the 5' RACE reads and shows each CDR3 protein once, DNA omitted. Its clone listing holds tens of thousands of distinct CDR3 sequences. Sequences were obtained from memory CD8+ T cells from blood. The sequence was collected from a human donor in good health. Some clones in this sample may be carry-over from other donors' samples. This sequence joins TRBV27 and TRBJ1-1. The chain's CDR3 is CASSLSETGNTEAFF.